The present TCR beta chain was sequenced within a study of shared clonotypes between healthy human individuals. Broader study findings: Sampling included only blood; tissue repertoires likely differ.

Germline lookup yields CDR1 SQVTM and CDR2 ANQGSEA. Germline trimming cut 5 bases from V and 8 bases from J; bases unmatched to any gene: 6. The CDR3 is 12 residues long. As for this clone: Its antigen is currently unknown.

Deep was the level used in running the assay. Original data processing: ImmunoSEQ junction-only sequences lacked quality scores, so their filtering differed. This table comes from immunoSEQ multiplex PCR, and its TCRdb copy is limited to in-frame clones, with some not included. From that table come the V and J calls and clone size; the DNA was used to work out D and trimming. The table records hundreds of thousands of clones, nearly 97% of them present only once. CD45RO negativity and positive selection for CCR7 defined naive CD8 cells, a population that excluded terminally differentiated effector memory CD45RA+ cells.

This receptor was taken from a woman under 40 in good health. This chain links TRBV29-1 with TRBJ1-2; 9 positions agree with TRBD1. The material sequenced was naive CD8+ T cells sorted from blood. The CDR3 reads CSVKAGTGGYTF. CDR3 bases: TGCAGCGTTAAAGCAGGGACAGGGGGCTACACCTTC.